Below are 3 T cell receptor beta chains sequenced from a single sample in a study of blood T cell repertoires in COVID-19. Generated by immunoSEQ multiplex PCR, the TCRdb table keeps only in-frame clones and is missing some. The data contain approximately 530,000 clones, less than 90% of them singletons. The sample consisted of peripheral blood. The receptors stem from a woman aged 45 to 65 with COVID-19, enrolled during active disease.

The chain carries TRBV7-9 and TRBJ1-2; D not resolved. The CDR3 consists of 13 residues. Germline V gives CDR1 SEHNR, CDR2 FQNEAQ (reference sequence). Between the trimmed V and J ends, which lost 5 bases and 6 bases, there was a span of 13 bases. DNA of the CDR3: TGTGCCAGCAGCCCGTCCGGGGTACATGGCTACACCTTC. It is translated as CASSPSGVHGYTF.

The chain uses TRBV7-8 and TRBJ1-1, with TRBD1 identical over 7 bases. J gave up 3 bases and V 8 bases, and 12 bases lay outside the gene matches. CDR1 and CDR2 (germline): SGHVS, FQNEAQ. The CDR3 length is 15 residues. CDR3 DNA: TGTGCCAGCGGTCGACAGGGACTCAGGGACACTGAAGCTTTCTTT. Encoded protein: CASGRQGLRDTEAFF. Using reference TRBV7-8 and TRBJ1-1 for the parts outside the CDR3, the full variable domain is GAGVSQSPRYKVAKRGQDVALRCDPISGHVSLFWYQQALGQGPEFLTYFQNEAQLDKSGLPSDRFFAERPEGSVSTLKIQRTQQEDSAVYLCASGRQGLRDTEAFFGQGTRLTVV.

J is TRBJ2-2 and V is TRBV5-1; TRBD2 might be the D (5 bases). V was shortened by 4 bases and J by 1 base, with 11 bases between the two germline ends. This CDR3 spans 15 amino acids. Per germline, CDR1 SGHRS and CDR2 YFSETQ. This CDR3 reads CASSIGAGNTGELFF. The DNA for the CDR3 is TGCGCCAGCAGCATAGGCGCGGGGAACACCGGGGAGCTGTTTTTT.